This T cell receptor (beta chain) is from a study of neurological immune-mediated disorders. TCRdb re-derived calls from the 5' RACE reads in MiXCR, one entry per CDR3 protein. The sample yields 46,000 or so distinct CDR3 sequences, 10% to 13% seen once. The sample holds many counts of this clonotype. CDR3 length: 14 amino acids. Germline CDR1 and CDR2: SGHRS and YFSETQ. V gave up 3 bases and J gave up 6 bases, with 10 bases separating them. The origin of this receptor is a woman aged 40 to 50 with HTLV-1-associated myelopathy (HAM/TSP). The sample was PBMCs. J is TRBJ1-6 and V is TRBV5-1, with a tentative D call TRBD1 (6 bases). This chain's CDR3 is CASSSDRTNSPLHF. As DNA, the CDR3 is TGCGCCAGCAGCTCTGACAGGACTAATTCACCCCTCCACTTT.